These T cell receptor beta chains were read from a single sample in a study of cytomegalovirus exposure and HLA in healthy donors. The table came from immunoSEQ multiplex PCR; TCRdb's copy has only in-frame clones and leaves some out. The table lists about 44,000 clones, 93% of them singletons. The sample taken for sequencing was PBMCs. These receptors were collected from a woman between 18 and 29 years old in good health and CMV-seronegative. The CDR3 runs from the conserved cysteine through the conserved F or W. The order of the fields is D gene, clone size, V gene, J gene, CDR3 DNA, CDR3 protein. The D gene is left open where the match is weak. Clone sizes are given selectively: once, few, many, or a class where the clone is expanded.

TRBD2	NA	TRBV28	TRBJ2-3	TGTGCCAGCAGTTTCCCCCCGCGTGGAAGCGGGAGGGCCCCAGATACGCAGTATTTT	CASSFPPRGSGRAPDTQYF
NA	NA	TRBV18	TRBJ2-7	TGTGCCAGCTCACCGAATCGGGATGGGCAGTACTTC	CASSPNRDGQYF
TRBD1	NA	TRBV19	TRBJ2-7	TGTGCCAGTAGTAGCTCGGACAGGGGTAGGTCCTACGAGCAGTACTTC	CASSSSDRGRSYEQYF
NA	NA	TRBV5-8	TRBJ1-1	TGTGCCAGCAGCTTGGGCCAGGGGATTAACATGAACACTGAAGCTTTCTTT	CASSLGQGINMNTEAFF
NA	NA	TRBV28	TRBJ2-2	TGTGCCAGCAGAACAGGGTACCCCGGGGAGCTGTTTTTT	CASRTGYPGELFF
NA	NA	TRBV28	TRBJ2-1	TGTGGGGTAACTAACTCCTACAATGAGCAGTTCTTC	CGVTNSYNEQFF
NA	NA	TRBV28	TRBJ2-2	TGTGCCAGCATAGGGGGAGACACCGGGGAGCTGTTTTTT	CASIGGDTGELFF
TRBD2	NA	TRBV29-1	TRBJ2-4	TGCAGCGTCAAGACCGGGGGAGGGGCTGACATTCAGTACTTC	CSVKTGGGADIQYF
TRBD2	once	TRBV28	TRBJ2-3	TGTGCCAGCAGGTCCGGACTAGCGGGAGGAGATACGCAGTATTTT	CASRSGLAGGDTQYF
TRBD2	NA	TRBV9	TRBJ2-5	TGTGCCAGCAGCGATACTAGCGGGAGAGAGACCCAGTACTTC	CASSDTSGRETQYF
TRBD1	NA	TRBV27	TRBJ2-1	TGTGCCAGCAGTTTGGGTGGACAGGGGTTGTTTGAGCAGTTCTTC	CASSLGGQGLFEQFF
TRBD1	NA	TRBV28	TRBJ2-3	TGTGCCAGCAGTTTAACGGCAGGGGGAAGCACAGATACGCAGTATTTT	CASSLTAGGSTDTQYF
TRBD2	NA	TRBV30	TRBJ2-3	TGTGCCTGGAGTTTACTAGCGGGAGGGAACACAGATACGCAGTATTTT	CAWSLLAGGNTDTQYF
TRBD2	NA	TRBV10-3	TRBJ2-1	TGTGCCATCAGTGGGACTAGCGGGAACAATGAGCAGTTCTTC	CAISGTSGNNEQFF
NA	few	TRBV13	TRBJ2-1	TGTGCCAGCAGACCTCCAGGGAACTACTACAATGAGCAGTTCTTC	CASRPPGNYYNEQFF
NA	NA	TRBV7-9	TRBJ1-4	TGTGCCAGCAGCTTACTGGGGGGAGGAGAAAAACTGTTTTTT	CASSLLGGGEKLFF
NA	NA	TRBV19	TRBJ1-2	TGTGCCAGTAGTATCGCGGGGGCCTATGGCTACACCTTC	CASSIAGAYGYTF
NA	NA	TRBV14	TRBJ2-7	TGTGCCAGCAGCCGCGTGAGGTCCCCTCGGATCGAGCAGTACTTC	CASSRVRSPRIEQYF
TRBD1	NA	TRBV5-4	TRBJ2-7	TGTGCCAGCAGCTATCCTCCCAGGGGGCCCGGCATCCCTTACGAGCAGTACTTC	CASSYPPRGPGIPYEQYF
NA	NA	TRBV6-5	TRBJ2-2	TGTGCCAGCAGTCAACAGGATACCGGGGAGCTGTTTTTT	CASSQQDTGELFF
TRBD1	NA	TRBV19	TRBJ1-2	TGTGCCAGTAGTTTCATTACCGGGACAGGGAGCTCCTACACCTTC	CASSFITGTGSSYTF
NA	NA	TRBV19	TRBJ1-2	TGTGCCAGTACCCTTACCAGCGGGGCGGACTATGGCTACACCTTC	CASTLTSGADYGYTF
TRBD1	NA	TRBV7-6	TRBJ1-1	TGTGCCAGCAGCTTAAGTCAGGGGGCGCGTACTGAAGCTTTCTTT	CASSLSQGARTEAFF
NA	NA	TRBV19	TRBJ1-1	TGTGCCAGTAGTCTGACAGGAAAGAACACTGAAGCTTTCTTT	CASSLTGKNTEAFF
NA	NA	TRBV6-4	TRBJ1-5	TGTGCCAGCAGTGAATCTGGGGGGAGCAATCAGCCCCAGCATTTT	CASSESGGSNQPQHF
NA	NA	TRBV2	TRBJ1-1	TGTGCCAGCAGTGAAACACCAGAAGCTTTCTTT	CASSETPEAFF
NA	NA	TRBV18	TRBJ2-7	TGTGCCAGCTCACCACCTAACAACGACGAGCAGTACTTC	CASSPPNNDEQYF
TRBD1	NA	TRBV4-1	TRBJ1-6	TGCGCCAGCAGCCGTGCTGACAGGGGGTTCCCACCCCTCCACTTT	CASSRADRGFPPLHF
TRBD1	NA	TRBV6-5	TRBJ1-2	TGTGCCAGCAGTTACAGGACAGGGGAGAGCTATGGCTACACCTTC	CASSYRTGESYGYTF
NA	NA	TRBV6-5	TRBJ2-7	TGTGCCAGCAGTCGAGTTAACTCCTACGAGCAGTACTTC	CASSRVNSYEQYF
TRBD1	NA	TRBV6-5	TRBJ1-1	TGTGCCAGCAGTTGGGGACAGGGTGAAGCTTTCTTT	CASSWGQGEAFF
NA	once	TRBV19	TRBJ2-2	TGTGCCAGTATTGGGGGGGGCTTTAAAGTGGTACCTTCGAACACCGGGGAGCTGTTTTTT	CASIGGGFKVVPSNTGELFF
TRBD1	NA	TRBV29-1	TRBJ1-3	TGCAGCGTTGAAATGGGACAGCCTACCTCTGGAAACACCATATATTTT	CSVEMGQPTSGNTIYF
NA	NA	TRBV21-1	TRBJ2-1	TGTGCCAGCAGCAAGGGGGGGAGAGACAATGAGCAGTTCTTC	CASSKGGRDNEQFF
TRBD1	NA	TRBV6-1	TRBJ2-7	TGTGCCAGCAGTGAGGAGGGACAGGGCTCCTACGAGCAGTACTTC	CASSEEGQGSYEQYF
TRBD1	NA	TRBV5-1	TRBJ2-1	TGCGCCAGCGGAGGACAGGGCAGTGAGCAGTTCTTC	CASGGQGSEQFF
NA	NA	TRBV6-4	TRBJ2-2	TGTGCCAGCAGTGACTCGGTCAGAACGAACACCGGGGAGCTGTTTTTT	CASSDSVRTNTGELFF
NA	NA	TRBV2	TRBJ1-2	TGTGCCAGCAGTGAAGAATGGAGGGGTGGCTACACCTTC	CASSEEWRGGYTF
NA	NA	TRBV19	TRBJ1-4	TGTGCCAGTACGGGTCCCAGAGGAAAGGCTAATGAAAAACTGTTTTTT	CASTGPRGKANEKLFF
NA	NA	TRBV28	TRBJ2-4	TGTGCCAGCAGTTCAACCACATGGGGAGGGGGACCCAAAAACATTCAGTACTTC	CASSSTTWGGGPKNIQYF